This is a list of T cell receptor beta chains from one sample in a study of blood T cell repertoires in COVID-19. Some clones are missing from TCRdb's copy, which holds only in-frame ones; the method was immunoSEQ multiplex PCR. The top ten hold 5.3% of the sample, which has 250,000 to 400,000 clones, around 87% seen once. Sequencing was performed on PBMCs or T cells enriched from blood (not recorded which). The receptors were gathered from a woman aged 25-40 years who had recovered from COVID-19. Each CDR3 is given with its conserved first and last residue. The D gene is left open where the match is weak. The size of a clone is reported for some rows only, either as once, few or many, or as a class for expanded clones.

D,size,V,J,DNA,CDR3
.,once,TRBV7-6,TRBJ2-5,TGTGCCAGCAGCCTGATTTACAGGGACATCCGGGAGACCCAGTACTTC,CASSLIYRDIRETQYF
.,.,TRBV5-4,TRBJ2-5,TGTGCCAGCAGCCTCCGAGTGCCACCCCAAGAGACCCAGTACTTC,CASSLRVPPQETQYF
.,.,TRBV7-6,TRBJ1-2,TGTGCCAGCAGCTTAGATGAGGGATTTCGTATTGGCTACACCTTC,CASSLDEGFRIGYTF
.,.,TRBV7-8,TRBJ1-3,TGTGCCAGCAGTCCTGTCTGGGACACTTCCCTCTCTGGAAACACCATATATTTT,CASSPVWDTSLSGNTIYF
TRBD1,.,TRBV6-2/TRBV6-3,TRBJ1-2,TGTGCCAGCAGTTGGGTACGAGGGGACAGGGGGCCTTACTATGGCTACACCTTC,CASSWVRGDRGPYYGYTF
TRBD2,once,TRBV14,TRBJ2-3,TGTGCCAGCAGCCTCATCGGGACTAGCGGAGATACGCAGTATTTT,CASSLIGTSGDTQYF
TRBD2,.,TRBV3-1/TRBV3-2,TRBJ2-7,TGTGCCAGCAGCCCGGGACTAGCGGTAACCTACGAGCAGTACTTC,CASSPGLAVTYEQYF
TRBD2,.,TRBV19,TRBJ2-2,TGTGCCAGTAGTTCCGGGACTAGCGGGGGGATGACCGGGGAGCTGTTTTTT,CASSSGTSGGMTGELFF
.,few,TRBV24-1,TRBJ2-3,TGTGCCACCAGTGATTTGCAGGTTCCAGATACGCAGTATTTT,CATSDLQVPDTQYF
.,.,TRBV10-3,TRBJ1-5,TGTGCCACGTCGTCAGGCGACAGCAATCAGCCCCAGCATTTT,CATSSGDSNQPQHF
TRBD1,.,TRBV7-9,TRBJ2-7,TGTGCCAGCAGACCCGGGACAGGGGTACACGAGCAGTACTTC,CASRPGTGVHEQYF
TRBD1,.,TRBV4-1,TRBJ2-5,TGCGCCAGCAGCCCCCAGGGGGCGATCGAAGAGACCCAGTACTTC,CASSPQGAIEETQYF
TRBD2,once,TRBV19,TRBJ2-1,TGTGCCAGTAGTATAGATAAGGGGACTAGCGGGGGTATTTGGTACAATGAGCAGTTCTTC,CASSIDKGTSGGIWYNEQFF
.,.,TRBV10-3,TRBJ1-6,TGTGCCATCAGTCCGGGTACAACCTCCTATAATTCACCCCTCCACTTT,CAISPGTTSYNSPLHF
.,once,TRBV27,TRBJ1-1,TGTGCCAGCAACAATATTACAGGGAGAGCTGAAGCTTTCTTT,CASNNITGRAEAFF
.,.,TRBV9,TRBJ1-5,TGTGCCAGCAGCGCCCAGGGGACGGGGAATCAGCCCCAGCATTTT,CASSAQGTGNQPQHF
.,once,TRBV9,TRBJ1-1,TGTGCCAGCACTTCCCGAGCGGGGGTGTCTGAAGCTTTCTTT,CASTSRAGVSEAFF
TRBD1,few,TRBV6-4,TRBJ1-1,TGTGCCAGCAGTGACACCGGACAGGCGAACACTGAAGCTTTCTTT,CASSDTGQANTEAFF
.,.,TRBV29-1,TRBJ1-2,TGCAGCGTTACAAGACAGTCTAACTATGGCTACACCTTC,CSVTRQSNYGYTF